Below, one T cell receptor (beta chain) is given with its context. Its antigen is not known. The data belong to a study of hypomethylating agent response in myelodysplastic syndrome. Study in general: Patients received azacitidine (about 70% of the 11) or decitabine (3 of 11). A diploid cytogenetic profile was most common; mean age 72.2 +/- 6.3 years.

In the original processing: VDJdb flagged around 1.5% of over 150,000 unique clonotypes as previously reported viral-epitope-specific. Libraries were prepared by immunoSEQ multiplex PCR; TCRdb keeps only in-frame clonotypes and omits some of them. The V and J calls and clone size were taken over from that table, and D and trimming were inferred from the DNA. The top ten clones hold under 15% of a sample with a few thousand clones, around 87% of them seen once. This CDR3 comprises 13 residues. Germline values: CDR1 GTSNPN, CDR2 SVGIG (reference sequence). The V end was cut by 4 bases, the J end by 4 bases, with 10 bases between. Overall study results and limits: More novel clonotypes appeared in responders; more contracted clonotypes appeared in non-responders after treatment.

The sequence came from a human donor with myelodysplastic syndrome. The sample in question was bone marrow, obtained before or after starting hypomethylating agent treatment for myelodysplastic syndrome (not recorded which). V is TRBV30 and J is TRBJ2-2; D is ambiguous. The CDR3 nucleotides read TGTGCCTGGAACCCAGCGATCACCGGGGAGCTGTTTTTT. It encodes CAWNPAITGELFF.